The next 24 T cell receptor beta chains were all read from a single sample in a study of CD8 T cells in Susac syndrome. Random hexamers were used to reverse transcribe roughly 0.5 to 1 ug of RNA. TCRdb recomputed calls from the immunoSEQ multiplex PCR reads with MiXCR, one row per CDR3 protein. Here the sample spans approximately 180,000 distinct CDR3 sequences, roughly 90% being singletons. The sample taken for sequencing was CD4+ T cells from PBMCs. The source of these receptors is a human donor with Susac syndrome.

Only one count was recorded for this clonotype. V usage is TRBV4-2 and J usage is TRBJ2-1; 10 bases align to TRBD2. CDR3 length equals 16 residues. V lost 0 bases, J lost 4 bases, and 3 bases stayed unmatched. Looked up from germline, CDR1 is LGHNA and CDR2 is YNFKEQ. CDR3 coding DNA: TGTGCCAGCAGCCAAGAAAGGACTAGCGGATACAATGAGCAGTTCTTC. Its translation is CASSQERTSGYNEQFF.

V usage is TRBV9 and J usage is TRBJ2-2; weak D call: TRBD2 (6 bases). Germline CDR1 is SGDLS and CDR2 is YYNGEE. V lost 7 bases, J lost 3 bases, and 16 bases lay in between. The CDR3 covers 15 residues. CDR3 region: CASGAAGLDTGELFF. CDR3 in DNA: TGTGCCAGCGGGGCCGCGGGATTAGACACCGGGGAGCTGTTTTTT.

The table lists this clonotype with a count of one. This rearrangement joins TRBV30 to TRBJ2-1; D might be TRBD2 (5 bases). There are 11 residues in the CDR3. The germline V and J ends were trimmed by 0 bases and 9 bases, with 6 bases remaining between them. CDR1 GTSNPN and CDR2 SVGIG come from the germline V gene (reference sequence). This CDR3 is CAWSVRGEQFF. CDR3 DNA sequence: TGTGCCTGGAGTGTACGGGGTGAGCAGTTCTTC.

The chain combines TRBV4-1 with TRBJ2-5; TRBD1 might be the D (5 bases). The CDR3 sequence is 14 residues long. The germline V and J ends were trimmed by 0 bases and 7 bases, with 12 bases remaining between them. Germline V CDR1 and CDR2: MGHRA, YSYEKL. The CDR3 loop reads CASSQEEGVGTQYF. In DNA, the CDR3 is TGCGCCAGCAGCCAAGAAGAAGGGGTAGGGACCCAGTACTTC.

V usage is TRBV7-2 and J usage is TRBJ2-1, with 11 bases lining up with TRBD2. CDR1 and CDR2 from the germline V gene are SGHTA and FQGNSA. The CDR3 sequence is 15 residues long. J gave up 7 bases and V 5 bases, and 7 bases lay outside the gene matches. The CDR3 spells CASSPWASGGNEQFF. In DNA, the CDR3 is TGTGCCAGCAGCCCATGGGCTAGCGGGGGGAATGAGCAGTTCTTC. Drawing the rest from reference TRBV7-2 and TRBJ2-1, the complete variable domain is GAGVSQSPSNKVTEKGKDVELRCDPISGHTALYWYRQSLGQGLEFLIYFQGNSAPDKSGLPSDRFSAERTGGSVSTLTIQRTQQEDSAVYLCASSPWASGGNEQFFGPGTRLTVL.

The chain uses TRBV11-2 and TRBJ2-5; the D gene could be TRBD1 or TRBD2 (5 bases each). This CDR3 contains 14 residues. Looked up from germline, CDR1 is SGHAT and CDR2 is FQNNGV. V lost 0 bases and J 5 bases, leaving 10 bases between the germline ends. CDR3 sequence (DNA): TGTGCCAGCAGCTTAGAGGGGGTCCTGGAGACCCAGTACTTC. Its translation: CASSLEGVLETQYF. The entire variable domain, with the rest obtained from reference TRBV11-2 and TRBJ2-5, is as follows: EAGVAQSPRYKIIEKRQSVAFWCNPISGHATLYWYQQILGQGPKLLIQFQNNGVVDDSQLPKDRFSAERLKGVDSTLKIQPAKLEDSAVYLCASSLEGVLETQYFGPGTRLLVL.

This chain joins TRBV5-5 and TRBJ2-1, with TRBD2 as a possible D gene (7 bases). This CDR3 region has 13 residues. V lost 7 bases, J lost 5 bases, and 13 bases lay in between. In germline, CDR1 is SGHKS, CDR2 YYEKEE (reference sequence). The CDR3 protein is CASVRGADNEQFF. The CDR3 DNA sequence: TGTGCCAGCGTCCGGGGGGCGGACAATGAGCAGTTCTTC. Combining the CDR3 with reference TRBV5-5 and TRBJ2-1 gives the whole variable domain DAGVTQSPTHLIKTRGQQVTLRCSPISGHKSVSWYQQVLGQGPQFIFQYYEKEERGRGNFPDRFSARQFPNYSSELNVNALLLGDSALYLCASVRGADNEQFFGPGTRLTVL.

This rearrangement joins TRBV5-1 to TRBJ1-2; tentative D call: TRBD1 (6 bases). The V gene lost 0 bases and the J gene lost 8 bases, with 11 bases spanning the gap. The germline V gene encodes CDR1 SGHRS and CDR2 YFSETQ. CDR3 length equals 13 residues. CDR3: CASSLGQGKGYTF. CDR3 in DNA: TGCGCCAGCAGCTTGGGTCAGGGGAAAGGCTACACCTTC.

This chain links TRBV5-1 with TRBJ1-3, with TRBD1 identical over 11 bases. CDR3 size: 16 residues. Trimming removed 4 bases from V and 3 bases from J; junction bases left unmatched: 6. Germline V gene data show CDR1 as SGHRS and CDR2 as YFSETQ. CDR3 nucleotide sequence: TGCGCCAGCAGCCTTCGGACAGGGGGCGATGGAAACACCATATATTTT. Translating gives CASSLRTGGDGNTIYF.

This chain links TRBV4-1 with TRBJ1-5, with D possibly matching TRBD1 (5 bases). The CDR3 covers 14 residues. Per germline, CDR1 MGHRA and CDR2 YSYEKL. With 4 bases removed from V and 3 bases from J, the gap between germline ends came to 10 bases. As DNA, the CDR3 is TGCGCCAGCAGCCCGGGACCCGACAATCAGCCCCAGCATTTT. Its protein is CASSPGPDNQPQHF.

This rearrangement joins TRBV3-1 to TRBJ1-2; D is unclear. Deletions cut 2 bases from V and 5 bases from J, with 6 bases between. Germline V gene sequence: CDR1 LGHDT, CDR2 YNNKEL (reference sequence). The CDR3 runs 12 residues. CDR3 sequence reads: CASSQSGYGYTF. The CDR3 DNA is TGTGCCAGCAGCCAATCCGGATATGGCTACACCTTC.

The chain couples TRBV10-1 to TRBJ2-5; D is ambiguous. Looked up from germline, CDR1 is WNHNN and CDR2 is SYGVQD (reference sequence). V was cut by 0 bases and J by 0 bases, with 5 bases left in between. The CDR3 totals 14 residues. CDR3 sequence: CASSESLDQETQYF. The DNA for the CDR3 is TGCGCCAGCAGTGAGTCGTTGGACCAAGAGACCCAGTACTTC.

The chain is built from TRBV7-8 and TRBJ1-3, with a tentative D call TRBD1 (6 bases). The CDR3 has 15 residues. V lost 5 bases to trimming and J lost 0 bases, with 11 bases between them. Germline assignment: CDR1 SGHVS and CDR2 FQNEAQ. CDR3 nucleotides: TGTGCCAGCAGCAAGACAGGTATCTCTGGAAACACCATATATTTT. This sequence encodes CASSKTGISGNTIYF.

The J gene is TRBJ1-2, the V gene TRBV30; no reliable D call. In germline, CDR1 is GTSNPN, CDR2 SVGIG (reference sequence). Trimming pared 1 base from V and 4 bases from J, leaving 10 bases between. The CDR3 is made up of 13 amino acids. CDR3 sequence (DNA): TGTGCCTGGAGTGAGGAGGATTTCTATGGCTACACCTTC. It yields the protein CAWSEEDFYGYTF.

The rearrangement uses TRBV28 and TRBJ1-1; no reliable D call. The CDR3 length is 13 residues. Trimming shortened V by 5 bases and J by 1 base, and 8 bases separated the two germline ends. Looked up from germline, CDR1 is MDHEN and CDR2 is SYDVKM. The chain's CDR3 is CASSVLWNTEAFF. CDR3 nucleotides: TGTGCCAGCAGTGTGCTTTGGAACACTGAAGCTTTCTTT.

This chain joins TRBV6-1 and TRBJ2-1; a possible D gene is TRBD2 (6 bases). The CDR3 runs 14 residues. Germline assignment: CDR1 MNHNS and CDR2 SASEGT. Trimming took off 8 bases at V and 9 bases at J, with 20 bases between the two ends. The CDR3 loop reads CASHIYITGVEQFF. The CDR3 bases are TGTGCCAGCCATATTTACATAACGGGGGTTGAGCAGTTCTTC.

The CDR3 is CASSLGGGPPRQFF. The CDR3 nucleotides are TGCGCCAGCAGCTTAGGGGGGGGACCCCCCAGGCAGTTCTTC. The chain employs TRBV5-1 and TRBJ2-1; D perhaps matches TRBD2 (7 bases). Per germline, CDR1 SGHRS and CDR2 YFSETQ. The CDR3 has 14 residues. Trimming stripped 2 bases from V and 12 bases from J, with 18 bases between.

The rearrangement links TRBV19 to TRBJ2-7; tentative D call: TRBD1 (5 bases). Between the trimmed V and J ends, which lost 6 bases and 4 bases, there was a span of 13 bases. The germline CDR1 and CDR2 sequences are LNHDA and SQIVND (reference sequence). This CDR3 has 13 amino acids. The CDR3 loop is CASRSQGNYEQYF. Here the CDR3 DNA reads TGTGCCAGTAGATCCCAGGGAAATTACGAGCAGTACTTC.

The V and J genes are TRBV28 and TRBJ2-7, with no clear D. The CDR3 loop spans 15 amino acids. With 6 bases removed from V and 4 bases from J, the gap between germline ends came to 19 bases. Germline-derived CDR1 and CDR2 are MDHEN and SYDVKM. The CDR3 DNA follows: TGTGCCAGCAGAGACCGCGGAGCCGGGCATTACGAGCAGTACTTC. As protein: CASRDRGAGHYEQYF. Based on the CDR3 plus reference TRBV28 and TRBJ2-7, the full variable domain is DVKVTQSSRYLVKRTGEKVFLECVQDMDHENMFWYRQDPGLGLRLIYFSYDVKMKEKGDIPEGYSVSREKKERFSLILESASTNQTSMYLCASRDRGAGHYEQYFGPGTRLTVT.

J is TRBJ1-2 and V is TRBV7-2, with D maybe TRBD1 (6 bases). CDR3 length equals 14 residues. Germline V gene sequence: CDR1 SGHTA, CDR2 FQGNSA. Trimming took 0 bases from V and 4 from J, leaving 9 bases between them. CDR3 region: CASSLAGGGYGYTF. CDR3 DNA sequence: TGTGCCAGCAGCTTAGCGGGAGGGGGCTATGGCTACACCTTC.

CDR3 sequence: CASSQGTAGYTF. CDR3 DNA sequence: TGTGCCAGCAGCCAAGGGACGGCTGGCTACACCTTC. The V call is TRBV3-1, the J call TRBJ1-2; D remains ambiguous. The CDR3 consists of 12 residues. The ends were cut back, 1 base at V and 7 bases at J, with 7 bases in the middle. The germline V gene encodes CDR1 LGHDT and CDR2 YNNKEL (reference sequence).

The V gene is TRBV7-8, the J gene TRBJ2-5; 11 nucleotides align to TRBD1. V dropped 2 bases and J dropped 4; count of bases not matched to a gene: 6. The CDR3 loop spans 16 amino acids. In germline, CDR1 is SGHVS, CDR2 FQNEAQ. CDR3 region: CASSLLTGTGGETQYF. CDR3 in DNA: TGTGCCAGCAGCTTACTCACCGGGACAGGGGGAGAGACCCAGTACTTC. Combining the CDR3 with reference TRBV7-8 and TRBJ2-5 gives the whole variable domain GAGVSQSPRYKVAKRGQDVALRCDPISGHVSLFWYQQALGQGPEFLTYFQNEAQLDKSGLPSDRFFAERPEGSVSTLKIQRTQQEDSAVYLCASSLLTGTGGETQYFGPGTRLLVL.

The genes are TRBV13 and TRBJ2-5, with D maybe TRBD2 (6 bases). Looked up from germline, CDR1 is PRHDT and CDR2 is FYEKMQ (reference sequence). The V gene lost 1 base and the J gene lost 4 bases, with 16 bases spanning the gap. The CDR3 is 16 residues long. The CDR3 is CASSLVLWGDGETQYF. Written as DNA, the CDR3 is TGTGCCAGCAGCTTAGTCCTCTGGGGGGATGGAGAGACCCAGTACTTC.

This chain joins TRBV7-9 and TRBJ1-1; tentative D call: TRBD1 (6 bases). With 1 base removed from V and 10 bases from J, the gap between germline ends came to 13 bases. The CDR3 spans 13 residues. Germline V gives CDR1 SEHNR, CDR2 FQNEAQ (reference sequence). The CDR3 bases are TGTGCCAGCAGCTTAGTCGTGGGGGCAATAGCTTTCTTT. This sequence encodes CASSLVVGAIAFF.